This T cell receptor beta chain derives from a study of CD8 T cells in ankylosing spondylitis. General study points: Disease-linked clones reportedly showed significant enrichment in matched ankylosing spondylitis synovial fluid. Within peripheral blood, clones linked to disease were CD8+ and relatively rare. What seemed typical of ankylosing spondylitis blood was a TCR beta motif built from eight highly homologous variants.

With regard to this clonotype: The target antigen is unknown.

Making use of molecular barcodes, quantitative 5'-RACE generated TCR beta libraries. TCRdb used MiXCR to reprocess the 5' RACE reads, holding one entry per CDR3 protein. The table includes 25,000 to 30,000 distinct CDR3 sequences, 7.9% detected once. This clonotype originated in a male donor with ankylosing spondylitis or in good health (not recorded which). Source material: blood.

CDR3 DNA: TGTGCCAGCAGCCCCAGCGGGAGTGAGCAGTACTTC. Encoded protein: CASSPSGSEQYF. V and J are TRBV12-3 or TRBV12-4 and TRBJ2-7, with 8 bases aligning to TRBD2. V shed 6 bases, J shed 7 bases, and the junction held 5 bases outside the gene matches. CDR3 length equals 12 residues.